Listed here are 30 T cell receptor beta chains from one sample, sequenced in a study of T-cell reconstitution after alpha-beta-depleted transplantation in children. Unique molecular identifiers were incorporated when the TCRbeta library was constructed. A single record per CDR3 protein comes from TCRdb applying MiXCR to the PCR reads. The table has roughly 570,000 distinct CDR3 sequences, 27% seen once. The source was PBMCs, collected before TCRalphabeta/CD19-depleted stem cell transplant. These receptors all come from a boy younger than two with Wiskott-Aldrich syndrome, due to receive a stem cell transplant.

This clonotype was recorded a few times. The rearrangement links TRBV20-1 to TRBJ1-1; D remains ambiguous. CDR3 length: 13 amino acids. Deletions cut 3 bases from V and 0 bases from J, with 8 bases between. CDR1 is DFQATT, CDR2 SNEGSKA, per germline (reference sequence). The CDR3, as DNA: TGCAGTGCTAGCCTGGACCTGAACACTGAAGCTTTCTTT. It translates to CSASLDLNTEAFF.

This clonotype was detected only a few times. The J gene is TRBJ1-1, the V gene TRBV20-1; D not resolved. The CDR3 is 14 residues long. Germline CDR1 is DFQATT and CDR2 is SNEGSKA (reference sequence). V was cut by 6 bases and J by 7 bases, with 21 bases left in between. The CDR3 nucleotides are TGCAGTGCAACTCGAGACTACGGGAGGGTTGAAGCTTTCTTT. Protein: CSATRDYGRVEAFF.

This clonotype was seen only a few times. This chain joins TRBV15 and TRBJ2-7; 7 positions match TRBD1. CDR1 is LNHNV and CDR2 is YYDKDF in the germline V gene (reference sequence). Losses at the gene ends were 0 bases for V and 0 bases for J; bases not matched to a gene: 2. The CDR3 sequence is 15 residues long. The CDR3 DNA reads TGTGCCACCAGCAGAGAACAGGGGACCTCCTACGAGCAGTACTTC. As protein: CATSREQGTSYEQYF.

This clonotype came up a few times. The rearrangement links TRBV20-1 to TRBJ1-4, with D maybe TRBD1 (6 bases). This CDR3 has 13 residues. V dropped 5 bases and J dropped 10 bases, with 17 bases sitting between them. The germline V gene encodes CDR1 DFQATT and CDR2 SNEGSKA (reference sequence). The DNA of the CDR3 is TGCAGTGCTGAGGGACAAGGAGTCGGAAAACTGTTTTTT. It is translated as CSAEGQGVGKLFF.

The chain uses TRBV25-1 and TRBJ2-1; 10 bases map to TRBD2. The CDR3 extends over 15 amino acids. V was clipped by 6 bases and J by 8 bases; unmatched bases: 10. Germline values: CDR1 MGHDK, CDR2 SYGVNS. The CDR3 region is CASRSGRARGHEQFF. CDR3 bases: TGTGCCAGCAGGAGCGGGAGGGCGCGTGGTCATGAGCAGTTCTTC.

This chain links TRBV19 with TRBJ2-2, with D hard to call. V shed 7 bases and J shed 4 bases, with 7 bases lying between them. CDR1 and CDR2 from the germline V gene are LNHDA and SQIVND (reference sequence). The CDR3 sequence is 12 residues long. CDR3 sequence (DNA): TGTGCCAGTAACCCGACCACCGGGGAGCTGTTTTTT. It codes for CASNPTTGELFF.

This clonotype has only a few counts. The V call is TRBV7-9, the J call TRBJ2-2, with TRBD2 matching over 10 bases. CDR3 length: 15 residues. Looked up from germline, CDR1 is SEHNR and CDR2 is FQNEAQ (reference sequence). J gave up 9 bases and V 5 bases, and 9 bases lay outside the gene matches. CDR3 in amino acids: CASSPQREGRRELFF. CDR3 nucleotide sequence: TGTGCCAGCAGCCCTCAGCGGGAGGGCCGCCGGGAGCTGTTTTTT.

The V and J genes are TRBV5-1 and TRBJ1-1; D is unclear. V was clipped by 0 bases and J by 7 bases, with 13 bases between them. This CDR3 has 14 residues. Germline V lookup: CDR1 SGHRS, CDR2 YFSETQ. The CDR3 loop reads CASSLVGRKSEAFF. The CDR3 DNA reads TGCGCCAGCAGCTTGGTAGGGCGGAAGAGTGAAGCTTTCTTT. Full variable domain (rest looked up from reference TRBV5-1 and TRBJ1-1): KAGVTQTPRYLIKTRGQQVTLSCSPISGHRSVSWYQQTPGQGLQFLFEYFSETQRNKGNFPGRFSGRQFSNSRSEMNVSTLELGDSALYLCASSLVGRKSEAFFGQGTRLTVV.

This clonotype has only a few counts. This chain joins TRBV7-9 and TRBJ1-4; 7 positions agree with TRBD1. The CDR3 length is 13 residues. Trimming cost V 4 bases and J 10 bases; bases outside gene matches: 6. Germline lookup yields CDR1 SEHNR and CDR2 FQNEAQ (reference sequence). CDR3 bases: TGTGCCAGCAGCTCACGACAGGGAGGAAAACTGTTTTTT. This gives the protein CASSSRQGGKLFF.

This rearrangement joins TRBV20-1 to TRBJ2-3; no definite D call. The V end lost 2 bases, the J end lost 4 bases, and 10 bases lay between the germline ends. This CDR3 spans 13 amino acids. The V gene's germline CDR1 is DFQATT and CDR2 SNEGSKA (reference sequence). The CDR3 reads CSARTNGADTQYF. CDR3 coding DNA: TGCAGTGCTAGAACGAACGGTGCAGATACGCAGTATTTT.

The CDR3 region is CASARLAAVSYNEQFF. CDR3 sequence (DNA): TGTGCCAGCGCGAGATTAGCGGCCGTCTCCTACAATGAGCAGTTCTTC. The chain recombines TRBV2 with TRBJ2-1; weak D call: TRBD2 (6 bases). CDR1 and CDR2 (germline): SNHLY, FYNNEI. Trimming left V 8 bases short and J 0 bases short, with 17 bases between. The CDR3 has 16 residues.

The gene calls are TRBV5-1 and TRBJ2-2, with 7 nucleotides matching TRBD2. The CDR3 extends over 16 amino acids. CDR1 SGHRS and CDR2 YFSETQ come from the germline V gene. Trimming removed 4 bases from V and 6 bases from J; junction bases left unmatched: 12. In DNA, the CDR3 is TGCGCCAGCAGCCTGTATGCGGGAGCCAACTCCGGGGAGCTGTTTTTT. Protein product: CASSLYAGANSGELFF.

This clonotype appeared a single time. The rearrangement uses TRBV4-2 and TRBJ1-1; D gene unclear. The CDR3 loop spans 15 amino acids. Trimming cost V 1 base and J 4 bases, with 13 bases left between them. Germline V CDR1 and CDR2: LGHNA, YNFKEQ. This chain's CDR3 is CASSQVKMLSTEAFF. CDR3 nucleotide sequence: TGTGCCAGCAGCCAAGTCAAGATGTTGAGCACTGAAGCTTTCTTT.

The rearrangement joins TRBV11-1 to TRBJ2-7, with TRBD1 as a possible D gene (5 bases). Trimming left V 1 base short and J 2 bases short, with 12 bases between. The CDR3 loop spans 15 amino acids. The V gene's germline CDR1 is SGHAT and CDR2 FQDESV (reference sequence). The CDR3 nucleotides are TGTGCCAGCAGCTTAGGGGCACCAGGGACCTACGAGCAGTACTTC. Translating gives CASSLGAPGTYEQYF.

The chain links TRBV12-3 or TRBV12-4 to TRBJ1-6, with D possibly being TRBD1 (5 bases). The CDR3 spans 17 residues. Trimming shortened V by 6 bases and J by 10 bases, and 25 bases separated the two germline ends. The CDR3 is CASSPPQRDPSRSPLHF. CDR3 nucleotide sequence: TGTGCCAGCAGCCCACCCCAGAGGGACCCCTCCAGGTCACCCCTCCACTTT.

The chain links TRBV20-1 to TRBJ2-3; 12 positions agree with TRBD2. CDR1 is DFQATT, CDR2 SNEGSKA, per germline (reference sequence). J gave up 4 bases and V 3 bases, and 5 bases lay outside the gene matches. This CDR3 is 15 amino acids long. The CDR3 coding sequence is TGCAGTGCTAGTAGCCTAGCGGGAGGGGCAGATACGCAGTATTTT. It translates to CSASSLAGGADTQYF.

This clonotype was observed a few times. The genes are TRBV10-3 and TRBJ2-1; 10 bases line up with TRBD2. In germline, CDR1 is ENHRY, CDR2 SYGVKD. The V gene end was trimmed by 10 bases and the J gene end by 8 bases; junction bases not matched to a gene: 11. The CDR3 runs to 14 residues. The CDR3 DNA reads TGTGCCAGCAAGGCTACTAGCGGGATACATGAGCAGTTCTTC. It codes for CASKATSGIHEQFF.

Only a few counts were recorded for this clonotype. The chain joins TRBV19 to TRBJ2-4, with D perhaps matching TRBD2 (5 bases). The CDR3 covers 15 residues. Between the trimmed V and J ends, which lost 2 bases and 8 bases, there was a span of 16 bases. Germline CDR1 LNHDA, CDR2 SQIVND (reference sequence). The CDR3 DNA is TGTGCCAGTAGTATAACGGGTACTAGAGGAGACATTCAGTACTTC. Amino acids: CASSITGTRGDIQYF.

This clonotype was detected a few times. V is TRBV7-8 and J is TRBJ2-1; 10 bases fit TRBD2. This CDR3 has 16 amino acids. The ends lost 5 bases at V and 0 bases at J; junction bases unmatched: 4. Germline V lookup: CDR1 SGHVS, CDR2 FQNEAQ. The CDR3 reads CASSPGTSDSYNEQFF. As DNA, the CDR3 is TGTGCCAGCAGCCCTGGGACTAGCGACTCCTACAATGAGCAGTTCTTC. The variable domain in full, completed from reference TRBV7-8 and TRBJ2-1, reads GAGVSQSPRYKVAKRGQDVALRCDPISGHVSLFWYQQALGQGPEFLTYFQNEAQLDKSGLPSDRFFAERPEGSVSTLKIQRTQQEDSAVYLCASSPGTSDSYNEQFFGPGTRLTVL.

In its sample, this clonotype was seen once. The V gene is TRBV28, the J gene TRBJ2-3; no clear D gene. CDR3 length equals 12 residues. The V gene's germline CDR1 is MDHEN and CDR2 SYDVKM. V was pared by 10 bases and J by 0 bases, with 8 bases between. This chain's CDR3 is CATMISTDTQYF. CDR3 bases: TGTGCCACCATGATAAGCACAGATACGCAGTATTTT.

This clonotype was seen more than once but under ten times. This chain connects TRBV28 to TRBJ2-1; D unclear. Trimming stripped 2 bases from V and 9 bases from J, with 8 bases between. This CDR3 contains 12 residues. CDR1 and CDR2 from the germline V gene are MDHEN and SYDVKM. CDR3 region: CASSLEGFEQFF. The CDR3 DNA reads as TGTGCCAGCAGTTTAGAAGGATTTGAGCAGTTCTTC.

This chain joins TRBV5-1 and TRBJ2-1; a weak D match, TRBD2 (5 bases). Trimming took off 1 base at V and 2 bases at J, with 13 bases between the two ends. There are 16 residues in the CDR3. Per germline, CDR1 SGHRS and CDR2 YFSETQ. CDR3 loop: CASSLLASGAYNEQFF. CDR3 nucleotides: TGCGCCAGCAGCTTGTTAGCGTCAGGAGCCTACAATGAGCAGTTCTTC. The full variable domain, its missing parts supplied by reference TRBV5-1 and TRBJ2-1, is KAGVTQTPRYLIKTRGQQVTLSCSPISGHRSVSWYQQTPGQGLQFLFEYFSETQRNKGNFPGRFSGRQFSNSRSEMNVSTLELGDSALYLCASSLLASGAYNEQFFGPGTRLTVL.

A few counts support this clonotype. The CDR3 sequence is CASSVGLADYTGELFF. CDR3 coding DNA: TGCGCCAGCAGCGTTGGACTAGCGGACTACACCGGGGAGCTGTTTTTT. The chain combines TRBV5-1 with TRBJ2-2, with 10 bases identical to TRBD2. Germline lookup yields CDR1 SGHRS and CDR2 YFSETQ. This CDR3 contains 16 residues. V dropped 4 bases and J dropped 3; count of bases not matched to a gene: 6.

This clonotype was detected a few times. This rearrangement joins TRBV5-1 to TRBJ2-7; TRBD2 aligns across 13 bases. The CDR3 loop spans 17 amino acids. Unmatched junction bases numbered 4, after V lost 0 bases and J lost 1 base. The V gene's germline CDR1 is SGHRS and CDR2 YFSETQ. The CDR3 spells CASSLGTSGRLSYEQYF. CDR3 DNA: TGCGCCAGCAGCTTGGGGACTAGCGGGAGATTGTCCTACGAGCAGTACTTC.

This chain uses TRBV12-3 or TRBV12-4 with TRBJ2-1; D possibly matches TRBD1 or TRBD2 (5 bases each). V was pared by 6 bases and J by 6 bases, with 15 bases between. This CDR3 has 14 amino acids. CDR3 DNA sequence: TGTGCCAGCAGCCGGGACCCGGCCCTCAATGAGCAGTTCTTC. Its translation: CASSRDPALNEQFF.

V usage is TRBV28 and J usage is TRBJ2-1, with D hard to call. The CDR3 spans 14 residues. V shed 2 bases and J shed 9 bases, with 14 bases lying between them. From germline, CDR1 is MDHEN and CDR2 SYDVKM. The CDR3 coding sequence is TGTGCCAGCAGTTTACTGGGGAAAGTTGGTGAGCAGTTCTTC. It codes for CASSLLGKVGEQFF. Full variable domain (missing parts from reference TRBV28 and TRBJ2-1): DVKVTQSSRYLVKRTGEKVFLECVQDMDHENMFWYRQDPGLGLRLIYFSYDVKMKEKGDIPEGYSVSREKKERFSLILESASTNQTSMYLCASSLLGKVGEQFFGPGTRLTVL.

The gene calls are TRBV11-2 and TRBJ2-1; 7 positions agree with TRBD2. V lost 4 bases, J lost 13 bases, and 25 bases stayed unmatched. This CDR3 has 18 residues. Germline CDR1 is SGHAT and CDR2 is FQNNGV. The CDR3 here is CASSSNLAGGVGGTSQFF. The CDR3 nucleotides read TGTGCCAGCAGCTCCAACTTAGCGGGTGGTGTGGGCGGAACATCACAGTTCTTC. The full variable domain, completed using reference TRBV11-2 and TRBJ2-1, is EAGVAQSPRYKIIEKRQSVAFWCNPISGHATLYWYQQILGQGPKLLIQFQNNGVVDDSQLPKDRFSAERLKGVDSTLKIQPAKLEDSAVYLCASSSNLAGGVGGTSQFFGPGTRLTVL.

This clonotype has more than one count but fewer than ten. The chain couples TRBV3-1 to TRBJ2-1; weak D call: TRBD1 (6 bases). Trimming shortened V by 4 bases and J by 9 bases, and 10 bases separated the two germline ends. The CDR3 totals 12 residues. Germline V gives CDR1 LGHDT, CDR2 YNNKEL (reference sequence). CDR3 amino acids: CASSPGHLEQFF. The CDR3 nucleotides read TGTGCCAGCAGCCCGGGACACCTTGAGCAGTTCTTC.

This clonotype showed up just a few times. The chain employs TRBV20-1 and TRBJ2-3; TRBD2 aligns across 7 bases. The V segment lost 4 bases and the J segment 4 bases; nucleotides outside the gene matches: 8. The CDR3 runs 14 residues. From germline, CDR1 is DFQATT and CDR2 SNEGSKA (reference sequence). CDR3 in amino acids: CSAKGGSIADTQYF. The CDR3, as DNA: TGCAGTGCTAAGGGCGGGAGTATCGCAGATACGCAGTATTTT.

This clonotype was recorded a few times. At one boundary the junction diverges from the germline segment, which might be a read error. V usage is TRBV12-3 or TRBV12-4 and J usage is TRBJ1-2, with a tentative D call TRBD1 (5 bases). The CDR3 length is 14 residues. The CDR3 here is CASSSPQDNYGYTF. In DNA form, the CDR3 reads TGTGCCAGCAGTTCACCACAGGATAACTATGGCTACACCTTT.